The entry that follows covers one T cell receptor (beta chain) sequence. This sample was taken from a study of technical replicates of blood from a few donors. Method: immunoSEQ multiplex PCR; TCRdb's copy keeps in-frame clones and lacks some. The sample consists of about 13,000 clones, 79% of them appearing once. Germline lookup yields CDR1 SNHLY and CDR2 FYNNEI. V gave up 3 bases and J gave up 1 base; unmatched junction bases: 8. The CDR3 loop spans 16 amino acids. The chain carries TRBV2 and TRBJ2-7, with 8 positions matching TRBD1. The sample taken for sequencing was PBMCs. The receptor's source is a human donor in good health. The CDR3: CASSDPGQGLSYEQYF. The CDR3 coding sequence is TGTGCCAGCAGTGACCCCGGACAGGGCCTTTCCTACGAGCAGTACTTC.